This T cell receptor beta chain was observed in a study of long-term antiretroviral therapy in people with HIV. Overall study context: It was about a decade before the 2015 immediate-ART recommendation that the earliest samples were taken.

The CDR3 is 15 residues long. Germline V gene data show CDR1 as LNHDA and CDR2 as SQIVND (reference sequence). V lost 3 bases, J lost 9 bases, and 5 bases stayed unmatched. Version v3.0 of the immunoSEQ assay was performed at survey level. The repertoire was sequenced with immunoSEQ multiplex PCR; TCRdb's copy has only in-frame clones and lacks some. Here the sample spans 20,000 to 25,000 clones, about 80% being singletons. V and J are TRBV19 and TRBJ1-6; 10 nucleotides agree with TRBD1. The specimen was unsorted PBMCs, collected 0.5 years after starting antiretroviral therapy. The TCR originated in a man younger than 35 with HIV. The CDR3 DNA reads TGTGCCAGTAGTATGGGACAGGGGATAAGTTCACCCCTCCACTTT. This translates into CASSMGQGISSPLHF.